Described below is a single T cell receptor (beta chain) sequence and its context. The target antigen is unknown. The data are from a study of blood T cells in healthy people across ages. Roughly 10 milliliters was the volume of peripheral blood drawn from each donor. The total RNA that was extracted per sample amounted to at least 5.5 micrograms. This CDR3 is 13 amino acids long. CDR1 MNHNS and CDR2 SASEGT come from the germline V gene. The V and J ends lost 7 bases and 2 bases respectively, with 12 bases between them. A second PCR of 7 to 11 cycles used a sample-barcoded 5' primer and a J-beta primer mix. TCRdb reprocessed the 5' RACE reads with MiXCR, giving one entry per CDR3 protein. The sample contains roughly 1,800,000 distinct CDR3 sequences, roughly 50% of which appear only once. The study's findings and limits: Diversity was estimated from one million T cells, and these estimates were considered underestimates. Strong correlation existed between TCR beta diversity and naive T cell percentage.

The chain links TRBV6-1 to TRBJ2-7; the D gene is possibly TRBD1 (6 bases). The TCR originated in a woman in her thirties or forties in good health. The sequencing input was blood. The DNA for the CDR3 is TGTGCCAGCATAGCCCCAGGGGCCTACGAGCAGTACTTC. It encodes CASIAPGAYEQYF.